The clone carrying this T cell receptor beta chain was seen repeatedly, ten times or more. Its antigen is unknown. TCRdb recomputed calls from the 5' RACE reads with MiXCR, one row per CDR3 protein. In the table there are 15,000 to 20,000 distinct CDR3 sequences, about 21% of which are singletons. Noted time point: sample taken at primary tumor resection. The study sequenced unsorted whole RNA from tumor, nontumor lung or frozen PBMC. This sample stems from a study of spatial heterogeneity in lung cancer. General study findings and limits: Whereas they appeared in blood less at follow-up, ubiquitous expanded tumor TCRs appeared there more at resection.

Trimming at V came to 5 bases and at J to 1 base, leaving 2 bases not matched to a gene. CDR3 size: 13 residues. V and J are TRBV12-3 or TRBV12-4 and TRBJ2-7; 7 bases match TRBD1. The source material was PBMCs, sampled at surgery. The source is a female donor with early-stage non-small cell lung cancer. The CDR3 sequence is CASSKTGSYEQYF. DNA of the CDR3: TGTGCCAGCAGTAAGACAGGGTCCTACGAGCAGTACTTC.